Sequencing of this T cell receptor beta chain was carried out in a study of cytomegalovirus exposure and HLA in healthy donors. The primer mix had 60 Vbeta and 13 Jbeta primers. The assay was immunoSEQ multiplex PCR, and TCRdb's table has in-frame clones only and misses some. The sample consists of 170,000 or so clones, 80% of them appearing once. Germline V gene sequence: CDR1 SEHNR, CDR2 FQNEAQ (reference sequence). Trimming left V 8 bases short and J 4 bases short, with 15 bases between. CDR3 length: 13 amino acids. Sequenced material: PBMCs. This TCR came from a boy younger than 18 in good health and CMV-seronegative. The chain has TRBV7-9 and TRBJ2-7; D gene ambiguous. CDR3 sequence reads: CASHTGSQYEQYF. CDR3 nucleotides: TGTGCCAGCCACACCGGGTCCCAATACGAGCAGTACTTC.